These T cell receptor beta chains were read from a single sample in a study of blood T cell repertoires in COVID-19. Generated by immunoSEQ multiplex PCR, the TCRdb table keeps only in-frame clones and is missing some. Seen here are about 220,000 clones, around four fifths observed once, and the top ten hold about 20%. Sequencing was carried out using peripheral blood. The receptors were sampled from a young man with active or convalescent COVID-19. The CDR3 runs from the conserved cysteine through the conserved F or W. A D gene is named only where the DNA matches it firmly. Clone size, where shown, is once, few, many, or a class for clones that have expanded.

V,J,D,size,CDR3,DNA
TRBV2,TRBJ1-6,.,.,CASSETRARGPLHF,TGTGCCAGCAGTGAAACGAGGGCCCGGGGACCCCTCCACTTT
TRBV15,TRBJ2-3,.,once,CATSENVGTDTQYF,TGTGCCACCAGCGAGAACGTGGGCACAGATACGCAGTATTTT
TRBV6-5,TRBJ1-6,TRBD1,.,CASSLTRGAVGSPLHF,TGTGCCAGCAGTTTGACCAGGGGGGCGGTTGGCTCACCCCTCCACTTT
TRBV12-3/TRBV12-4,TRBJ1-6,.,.,CASSLKGDSPLHF,TGTGCCAGCAGTTTAAAGGGGGATTCACCCCTCCACTTT
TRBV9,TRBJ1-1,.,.,CASSPQFRGTEAFF,TGTGCCAGCAGCCCACAATTCAGGGGCACTGAAGCTTTCTTT
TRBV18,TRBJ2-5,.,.,CASSPLEETQYF,TGTGCCAGCTCGCCGTTAGAAGAGACCCAGTACTTC
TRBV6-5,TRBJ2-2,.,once,CASSYSPLNTGELFF,TGTGCCAGCAGTTACTCTCCACTGAACACCGGGGAGCTGTTTTTT
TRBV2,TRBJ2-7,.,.,CASSESLSYEQYF,TGTGCCAGCAGTGAATCGTTATCCTACGAGCAGTACTTC
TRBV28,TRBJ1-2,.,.,CASSNDWRNYGYTF,TGTGCCAGCAGTAACGACTGGAGAAACTATGGCTACACCTTC
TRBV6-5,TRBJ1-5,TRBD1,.,CAASLTGDQPQHF,TGTGCCGCCAGCCTCACAGGGGATCAGCCCCAGCATTTT
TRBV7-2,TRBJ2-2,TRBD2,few,CASRKLAGGAGELFF,TGTGCCAGCAGGAAATTAGCGGGAGGGGCCGGGGAGCTGTTTTTT
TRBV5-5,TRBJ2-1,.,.,CASRPSRGPYNEQFF,TGTGCCAGCAGACCAAGTAGGGGTCCCTACAATGAGCAGTTCTTC
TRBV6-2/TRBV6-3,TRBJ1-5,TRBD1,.,CASSYSTGDVQPQHF,TGTGCCAGCAGTTACTCGACAGGGGACGTTCAGCCCCAGCATTTT
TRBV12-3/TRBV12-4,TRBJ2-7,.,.,CASSLDYYEQYF,TGTGCCAGCAGTTTAGACTACTACGAGCAGTACTTC
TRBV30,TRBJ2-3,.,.,CAWRRLAASTDTQYF,TGTGCCTGGAGGAGACTTGCGGCTAGCACAGATACGCAGTATTTT
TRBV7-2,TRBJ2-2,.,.,CASSTIRGNTGELFF,TGTGCCAGCAGCACGATTAGGGGGAACACCGGGGAGCTGTTTTTT
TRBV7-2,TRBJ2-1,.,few,CASSLHGGSNEQFF,TGTGCCAGCAGCTTACATGGGGGGAGCAATGAGCAGTTCTTC
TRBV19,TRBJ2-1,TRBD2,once,CASSIDMGLAGNEQFF,TGTGCCAGTAGTATAGATATGGGACTAGCGGGAAATGAGCAGTTCTTC
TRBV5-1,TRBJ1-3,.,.,CASSTGQREGNTIYF,TGCGCCAGCAGCACCGGACAGAGAGAAGGAAACACCATATATTTT
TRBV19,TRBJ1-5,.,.,CASSPRGPFLYNQPQHF,TGTGCCAGTAGTCCTAGAGGGCCGTTTTTGTACAATCAGCCCCAGCATTTT
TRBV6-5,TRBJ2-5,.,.,CASANLGLETQYF,TGTGCCAGCGCCAACCTGGGCCTAGAGACCCAGTACTTC
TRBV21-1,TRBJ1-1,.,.,CASSKGRTGVNTEAFF,TGTGCCAGCAGCAAAGGACGGACAGGGGTGAACACTGAAGCTTTCTTT
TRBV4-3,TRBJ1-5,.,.,CASSHRVRRQPQHF,TGCGCCAGCAGCCACCGAGTCAGGCGCCAGCCCCAGCATTTT
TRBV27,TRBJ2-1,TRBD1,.,CASRRTGGWRANTYNEQFF,TGTGCCAGCAGACGAACAGGGGGCTGGCGGGCAAATACCTACAATGAGCAGTTCTTC
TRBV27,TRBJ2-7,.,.,CASSRKGVYEQYF,TGTGCCAGCAGCCGAAAGGGGGTCTACGAGCAGTACTTC
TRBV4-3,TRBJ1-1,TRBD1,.,CASSQEGFATGKRDTEAFF,TGCGCCAGCAGCCAAGAGGGTTTCGCGACAGGGAAGAGGGACACTGAAGCTTTCTTT
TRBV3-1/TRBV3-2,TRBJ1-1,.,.,CASSQDRLNTEAFF,TGTGCCAGCAGCCAGGACAGACTGAACACTGAAGCTTTCTTT
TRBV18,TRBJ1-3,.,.,CASSPSLEVAIYF,TGTGCCAGCTCCCCGAGTTTAGAGGTCGCCATATATTTT
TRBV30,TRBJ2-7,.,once,CAWTSGAYEQYF,TGTGCCTGGACTTCAGGGGCCTACGAGCAGTACTTC